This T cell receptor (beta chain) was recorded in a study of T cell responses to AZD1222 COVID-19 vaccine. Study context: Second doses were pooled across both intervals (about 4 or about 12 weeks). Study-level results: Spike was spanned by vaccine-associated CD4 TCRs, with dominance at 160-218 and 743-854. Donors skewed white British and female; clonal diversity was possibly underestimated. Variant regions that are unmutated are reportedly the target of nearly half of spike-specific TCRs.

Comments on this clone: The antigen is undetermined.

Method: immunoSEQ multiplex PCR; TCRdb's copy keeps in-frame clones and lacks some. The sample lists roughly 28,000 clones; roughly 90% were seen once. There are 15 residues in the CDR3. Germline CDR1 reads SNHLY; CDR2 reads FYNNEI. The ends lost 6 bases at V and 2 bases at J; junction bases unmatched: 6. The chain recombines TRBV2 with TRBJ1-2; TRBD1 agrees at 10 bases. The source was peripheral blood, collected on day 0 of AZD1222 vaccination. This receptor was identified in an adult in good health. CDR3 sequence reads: CASRDRGNPNYGYTF. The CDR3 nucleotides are TGTGCCAGCAGGGACAGGGGGAATCCCAACTATGGCTACACCTTC.